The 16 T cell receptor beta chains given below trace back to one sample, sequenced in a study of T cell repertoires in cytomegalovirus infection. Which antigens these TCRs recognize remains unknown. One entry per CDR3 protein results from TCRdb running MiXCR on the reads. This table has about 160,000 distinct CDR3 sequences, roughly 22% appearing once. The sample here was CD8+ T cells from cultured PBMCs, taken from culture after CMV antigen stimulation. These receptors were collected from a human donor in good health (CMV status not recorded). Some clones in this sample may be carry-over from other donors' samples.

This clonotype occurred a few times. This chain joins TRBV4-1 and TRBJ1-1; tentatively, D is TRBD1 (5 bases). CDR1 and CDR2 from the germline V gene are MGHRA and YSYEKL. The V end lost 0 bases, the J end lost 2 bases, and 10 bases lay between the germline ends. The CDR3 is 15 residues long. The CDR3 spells CASSQDGGRNTEAFF. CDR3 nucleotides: TGCGCCAGCAGCCAAGATGGGGGACGAAACACTGAAGCTTTCTTT.

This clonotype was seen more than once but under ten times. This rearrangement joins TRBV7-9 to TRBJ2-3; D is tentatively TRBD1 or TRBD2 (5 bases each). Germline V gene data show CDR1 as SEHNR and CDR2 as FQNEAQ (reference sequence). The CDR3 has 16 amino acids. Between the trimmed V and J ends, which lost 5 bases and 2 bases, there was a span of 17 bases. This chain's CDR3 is CASSGGSRVVTDTQYF. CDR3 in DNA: TGTGCCAGCAGCGGAGGCAGCAGGGTCGTCACAGATACGCAGTATTTT.

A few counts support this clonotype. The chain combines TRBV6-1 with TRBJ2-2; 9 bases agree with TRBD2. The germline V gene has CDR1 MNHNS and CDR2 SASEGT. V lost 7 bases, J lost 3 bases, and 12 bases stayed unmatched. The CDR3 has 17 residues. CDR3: CASNPEVAGAYTGELFF. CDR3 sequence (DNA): TGTGCCAGCAACCCTGAGGTAGCGGGGGCCTACACCGGGGAGCTGTTTTTT.

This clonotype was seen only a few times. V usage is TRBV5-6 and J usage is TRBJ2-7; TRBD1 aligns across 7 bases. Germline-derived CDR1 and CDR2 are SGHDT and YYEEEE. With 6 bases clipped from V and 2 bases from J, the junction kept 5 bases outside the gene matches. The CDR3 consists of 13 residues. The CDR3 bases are TGTGCCAGCAAAGGGGGCTCTACCTACGAGCAGTACTTC. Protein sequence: CASKGGSTYEQYF.

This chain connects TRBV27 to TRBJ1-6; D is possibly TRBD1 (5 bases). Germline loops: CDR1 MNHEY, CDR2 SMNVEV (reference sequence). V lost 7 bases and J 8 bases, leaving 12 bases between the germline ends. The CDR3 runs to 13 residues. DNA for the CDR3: TGTGCCAGCAACACGGGGCAGCATTCACCCCTCCACTTT. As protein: CASNTGQHSPLHF.

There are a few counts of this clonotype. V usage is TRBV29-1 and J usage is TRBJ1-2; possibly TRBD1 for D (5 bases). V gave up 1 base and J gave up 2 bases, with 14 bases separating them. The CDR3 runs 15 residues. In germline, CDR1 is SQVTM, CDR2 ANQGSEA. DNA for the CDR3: TGCAGCGTTGAAGGTCTACCGGGACTAAACTATGGCTACACCTTC. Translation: CSVEGLPGLNYGYTF.

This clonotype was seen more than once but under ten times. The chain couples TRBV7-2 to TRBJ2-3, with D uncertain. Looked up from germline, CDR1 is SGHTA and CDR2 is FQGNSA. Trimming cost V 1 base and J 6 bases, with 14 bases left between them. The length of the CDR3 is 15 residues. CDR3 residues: CASSLEELTADTQYF. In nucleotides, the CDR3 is TGTGCCAGCAGCTTAGAGGAGCTAACCGCGGATACGCAGTATTTT.

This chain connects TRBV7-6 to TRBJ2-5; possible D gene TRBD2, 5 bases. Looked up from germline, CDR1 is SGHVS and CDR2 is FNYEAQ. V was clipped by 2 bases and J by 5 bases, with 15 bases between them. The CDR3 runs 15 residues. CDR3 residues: CASSLSRGVGETQYF. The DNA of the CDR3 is TGTGCCAGCAGCTTAAGTCGGGGTGTGGGCGAGACCCAGTACTTC.

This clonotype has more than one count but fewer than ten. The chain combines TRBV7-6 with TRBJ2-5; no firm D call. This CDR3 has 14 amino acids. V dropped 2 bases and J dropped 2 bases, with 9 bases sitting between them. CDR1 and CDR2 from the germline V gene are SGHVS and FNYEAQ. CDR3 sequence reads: CASSLYKTQETQYF. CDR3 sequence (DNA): TGTGCCAGCAGCTTATATAAGACTCAAGAGACCCAGTACTTC.

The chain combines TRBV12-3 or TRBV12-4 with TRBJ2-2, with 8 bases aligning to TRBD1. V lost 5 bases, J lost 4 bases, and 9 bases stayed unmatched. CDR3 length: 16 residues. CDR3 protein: CASSPRQGLSTGELFF. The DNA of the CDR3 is TGTGCCAGCAGTCCCAGACAGGGGCTTTCCACCGGGGAGCTGTTTTTT.

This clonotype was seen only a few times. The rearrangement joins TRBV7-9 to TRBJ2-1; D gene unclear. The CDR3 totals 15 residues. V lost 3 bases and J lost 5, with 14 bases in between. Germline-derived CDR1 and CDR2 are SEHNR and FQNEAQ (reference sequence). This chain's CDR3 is CASSLIMSRDNEQFF. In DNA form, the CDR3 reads TGTGCCAGCAGCTTGATCATGAGTAGGGACAATGAGCAGTTCTTC.

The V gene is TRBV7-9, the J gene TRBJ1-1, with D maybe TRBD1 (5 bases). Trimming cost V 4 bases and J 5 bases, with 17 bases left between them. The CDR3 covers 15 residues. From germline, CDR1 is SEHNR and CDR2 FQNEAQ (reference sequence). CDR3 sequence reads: CASSSYEVGGTEAFF. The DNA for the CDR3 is TGTGCCAGCAGCTCCTACGAGGTGGGGGGTACTGAAGCTTTCTTT.

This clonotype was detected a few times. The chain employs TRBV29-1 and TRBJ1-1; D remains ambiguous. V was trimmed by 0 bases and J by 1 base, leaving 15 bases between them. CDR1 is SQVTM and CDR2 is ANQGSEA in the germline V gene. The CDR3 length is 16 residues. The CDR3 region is CSVEDPVISPNTEAFF. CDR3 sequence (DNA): TGCAGCGTTGAAGATCCCGTTATTAGCCCGAACACTGAAGCTTTCTTT.

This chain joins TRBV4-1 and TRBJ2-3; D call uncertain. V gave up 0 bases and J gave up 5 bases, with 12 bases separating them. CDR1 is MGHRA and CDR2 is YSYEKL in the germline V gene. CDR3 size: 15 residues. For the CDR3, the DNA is TGCGCCAGCAGCCAAGAGAGGTCGTTAAGAGATACGCAGTATTTT. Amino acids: CASSQERSLRDTQYF.

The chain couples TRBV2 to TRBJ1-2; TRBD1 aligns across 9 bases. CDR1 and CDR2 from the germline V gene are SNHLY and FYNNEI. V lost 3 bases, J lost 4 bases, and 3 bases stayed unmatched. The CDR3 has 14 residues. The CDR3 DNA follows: TGTGCCAGCAGTGAGGACAGGGGACTCTATGGCTACACCTTC. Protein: CASSEDRGLYGYTF.

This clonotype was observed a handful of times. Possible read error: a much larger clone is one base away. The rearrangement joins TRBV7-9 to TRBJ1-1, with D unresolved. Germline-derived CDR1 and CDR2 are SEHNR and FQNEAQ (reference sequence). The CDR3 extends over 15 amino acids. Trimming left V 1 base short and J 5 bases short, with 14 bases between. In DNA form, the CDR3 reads TGTGCCAGCAGCTTAGGGGCATGGGGTCGAACTGAAGCTTTCTTT. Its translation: CASSLGAWGRTEAFF. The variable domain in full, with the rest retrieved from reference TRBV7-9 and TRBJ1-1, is DTGVSQNPRHKITKRGQNVTFRCDPISEHNRLYWYRQTLGQGPEFLTYFQNEAQLEKSRLLSDRFSAERPKGSFSTLEIQRTEQGDSAMYLCASSLGAWGRTEAFFGQGTRLTVV.